There are a few counts of the clone carrying this T cell receptor beta chain. Its cognate antigen is unknown. Libraries from naive CD8 cells were generated from about 20,000 to 1,000,000 sorted cells (with 10%, 30% or 50% RNA). V shed 3 bases, J shed 4 bases, and the junction held 5 bases outside the gene matches. The germline gives CDR1 MDHEN, CDR2 SYDVKM. CDR3 length: 14 amino acids. One entry per CDR3 protein, called by TCRdb with MiXCR from the PCR reads. Here the sample spans about 97,000 distinct CDR3 sequences, 30% to 35% being singletons. The data originate from a study of molecular identifiers for immune sequencing clone quantification. Study summary: The replicate experiment used RNA from roughly 18,000 or 92,000 naive CD8 cells. This RNA was split into five aliquots, and four of them were sequenced.

Study-level points and caveats: Highly expanded clones may be undercounted when identical TCR molecules share barcodes. Clones that had above 20 RNA copies took up over 99% of effector molecules but under 1% in naive cells.

The sequencing input was naive CD8+ T cells from blood, with Jurkat cell RNA spiked in. Subset specified: FACS-sorted CD8+CD4-CCR7+CD45RA+ naive T cells. The clonotype originates from a human donor in good health. Some libraries in this study had Jurkat cell RNA spiked in. The chain uses TRBV28 and TRBJ2-5, with 7 bases matching TRBD2. CDR3 amino acids: CASSLGEGRETQYF. CDR3 sequence (DNA): TGTGCCAGCAGTTTGGGGGAGGGGCGAGAGACCCAGTACTTC. Full variable domain (outside the CDR3, taken from reference TRBV28 and TRBJ2-5): DVKVTQSSRYLVKRTGEKVFLECVQDMDHENMFWYRQDPGLGLRLIYFSYDVKMKEKGDIPEGYSVSREKKERFSLILESASTNQTSMYLCASSLGEGRETQYFGPGTRLLVL.